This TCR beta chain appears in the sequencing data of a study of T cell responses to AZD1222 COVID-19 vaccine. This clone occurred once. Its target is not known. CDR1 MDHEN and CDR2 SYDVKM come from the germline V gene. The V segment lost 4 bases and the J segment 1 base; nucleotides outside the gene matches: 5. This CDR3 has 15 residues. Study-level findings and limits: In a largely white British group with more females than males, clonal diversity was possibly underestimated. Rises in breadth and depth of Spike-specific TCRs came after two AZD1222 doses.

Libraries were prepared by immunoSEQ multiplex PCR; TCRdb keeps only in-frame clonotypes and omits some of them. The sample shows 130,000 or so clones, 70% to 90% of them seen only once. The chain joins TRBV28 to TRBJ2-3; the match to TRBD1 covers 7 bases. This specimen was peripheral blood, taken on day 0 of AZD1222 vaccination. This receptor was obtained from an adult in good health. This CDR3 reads CASSSNRGGTDTQYF. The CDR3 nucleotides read TGTGCCAGCAGTTCAAACAGGGGTGGCACAGATACGCAGTATTTT.